A selection of T cell receptor beta chains follows, all from one sample in a study of T cells after posttransplantation cyclophosphamide. Only in-frame clones appear in the TCRdb table, and some are missing; sequencing was by immunoSEQ multiplex PCR. The data show some 66,000 clones, just over 90% seen once. The sequenced sample was PBMCs. The receptor set was obtained from a woman in her 30s in good health and a related stem cell transplant donor. Each CDR3 is given with its conserved first and last residue. A D gene is named only where the DNA matches it firmly. Size tells how often a clone was seen (once, few, many) or the class of an expanded clone, and some rows leave it out.

size: -
D: -
J: TRBJ1-2
V: TRBV6-5
CDR3: CASSYAVQYYGYTF
DNA: TGTGCCAGCAGTTATGCCGTCCAGTACTATGGCTACACCTTC

size: once
D: TRBD2
J: TRBJ2-1
V: TRBV30
CDR3: CAWGFSGAYNEQFF
DNA: TGTGCCTGGGGGTTTAGCGGGGCCTACAATGAGCAGTTCTTC

size: -
D: TRBD2
J: TRBJ2-1
V: TRBV7-6
CDR3: CASSPRLAGGPYNEQFF
DNA: TGTGCCAGCAGCCCGCGACTAGCGGGGGGGCCCTACAATGAGCAGTTCTTC

size: -
D: TRBD2
J: TRBJ2-3
V: TRBV6-1
CDR3: CASRQLAGGADTQYF
DNA: TGTGCCAGCAGGCAACTAGCGGGGGGGGCAGATACGCAGTATTTT

size: -
D: -
J: TRBJ1-2
V: TRBV5-4
CDR3: CASSSRALRGLRVYGF
DNA: TGTGCCAGCAGCTCCAGAGCCTTACGGGGCCTTAGGGTGTACGGCTTC

size: -
D: TRBD2
J: TRBJ2-3
V: TRBV6-4
CDR3: CASSDSGGATDTQYF
DNA: TGTGCCAGCAGTGACAGCGGGGGGGCCACAGATACGCAGTATTTT

size: -
D: TRBD1
J: TRBJ1-6
V: TRBV28
CDR3: CASRYTGDSGSPLHF
DNA: TGTGCCAGCAGGTACACAGGGGATAGCGGTTCACCCCTCCACTTT

size: -
D: -
J: TRBJ2-2
V: TRBV19
CDR3: CASRSGGGGELFF
DNA: TGTGCCAGTCGGTCCGGGGGAGGCGGGGAGCTGTTTTTT

size: -
D: -
J: TRBJ2-7
V: TRBV7-8
CDR3: CASSRTRLVGIDEQYF
DNA: TGTGCCAGCAGCCGAACCAGATTAGTCGGGATAGACGAGCAGTACTTC

size: -
D: TRBD1
J: TRBJ2-1
V: TRBV4-3
CDR3: CASSQEGQGSYNEQFF
DNA: TGCGCCAGCAGCCAAGAAGGACAGGGGTCCTACAATGAGCAGTTCTTC

size: -
D: -
J: TRBJ2-2
V: TRBV7-8
CDR3: CASSSSRTPKAGELFF
DNA: TGTGCCAGCAGCTCCTCCCGGACACCTAAGGCCGGGGAGCTGTTTTTT

size: -
D: -
J: TRBJ2-7
V: TRBV10-3
CDR3: CAISEGLGGTYEQYF
DNA: TGTGCCATCAGTGAAGGGCTAGGGGGAACCTACGAGCAGTACTTC

size: -
D: TRBD1
J: TRBJ2-4
V: TRBV4-3
CDR3: CASSQVLGGEGTKNIQYF
DNA: TGCGCCAGCAGCCAAGTTTTAGGGGGCGAAGGAACCAAAAACATTCAGTACTTC

size: -
D: -
J: TRBJ1-1
V: TRBV7-2
CDR3: CASSLVEGVTEAFF
DNA: TGTGCCAGCAGCTTAGTAGAGGGTGTCACTGAAGCTTTCTTT

size: -
D: -
J: TRBJ2-7
V: TRBV28
CDR3: CASGSGLSYEQYF
DNA: TGTGCCAGCGGGTCGGGACTTTCCTACGAGCAGTACTTC

size: -
D: -
J: TRBJ2-7
V: TRBV20-1
CDR3: CSADEQYF
DNA: TGCAGTGCCGACGAGCAGTACTTC

size: once
D: TRBD1
J: TRBJ2-5
V: TRBV7-9
CDR3: CASSLEQGGQETQYF
DNA: TGTGCCAGCAGCTTAGAACAGGGGGGACAAGAGACCCAGTACTTC

size: -
D: TRBD1
J: TRBJ1-5
V: TRBV6-1
CDR3: CASSATGTNQPQHF
DNA: TGTGCCAGCAGTGCGACAGGGACAAATCAGCCCCAGCATTTT

size: -
D: -
J: TRBJ1-2
V: TRBV2
CDR3: CASTEGESGYTF
DNA: TGTGCCAGCACCGAGGGGGAGAGTGGCTACACCTTC

size: -
D: -
J: TRBJ2-3
V: TRBV9
CDR3: CASSVASGQGGNTQYF
DNA: TGTGCCAGCAGCGTAGCCTCAGGTCAGGGGGGAAATACGCAGTATTTT

size: -
D: -
J: TRBJ2-3
V: TRBV7-2
CDR3: CASSYSGADTQYF
DNA: TGTGCCAGCAGCTACTCAGGGGCAGATACGCAGTATTTT

size: -
D: -
J: TRBJ2-2
V: TRBV7-7
CDR3: CASSLLTGNTGELFF
DNA: TGTGCCAGCAGCTTACTTACAGGGAACACCGGGGAGCTGTTTTTT

size: once
D: TRBD2
J: TRBJ2-7
V: TRBV27
CDR3: CASMGSGGLYEQYF
DNA: TGTGCCAGCATGGGTAGCGGGGGTCTCTACGAGCAGTACTTC

size: once
D: -
J: TRBJ2-7
V: TRBV9
CDR3: CASSVGGGGYEQYF
DNA: TGTGCCAGCAGCGTAGGAGGGGGGGGGTACGAGCAGTACTTC

size: -
D: -
J: TRBJ1-4
V: TRBV6-1
CDR3: CASSVLSVTNEKLFF
DNA: TGTGCCAGCAGTGTTCTATCGGTGACTAATGAAAAACTGTTTTTT

size: -
D: -
J: TRBJ2-7
V: TRBV14
CDR3: CASSQDSLSSQYF
DNA: TGTGCCAGCAGCCAAGATTCCCTTTCATCTCAGTACTTC